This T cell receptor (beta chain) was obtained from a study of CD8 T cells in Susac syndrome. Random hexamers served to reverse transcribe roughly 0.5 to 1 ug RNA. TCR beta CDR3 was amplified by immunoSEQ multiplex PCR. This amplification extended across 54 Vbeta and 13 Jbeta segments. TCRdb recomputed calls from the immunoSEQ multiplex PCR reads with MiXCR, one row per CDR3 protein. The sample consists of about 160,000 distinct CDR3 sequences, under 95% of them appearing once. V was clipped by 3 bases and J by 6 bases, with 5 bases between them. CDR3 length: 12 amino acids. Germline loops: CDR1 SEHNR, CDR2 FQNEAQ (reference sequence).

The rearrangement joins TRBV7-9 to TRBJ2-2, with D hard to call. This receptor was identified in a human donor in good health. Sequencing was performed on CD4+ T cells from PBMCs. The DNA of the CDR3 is TGTGCCAGCAGCTTGTGGCCCGGGGAGCTGTTTTTT. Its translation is CASSLWPGELFF.